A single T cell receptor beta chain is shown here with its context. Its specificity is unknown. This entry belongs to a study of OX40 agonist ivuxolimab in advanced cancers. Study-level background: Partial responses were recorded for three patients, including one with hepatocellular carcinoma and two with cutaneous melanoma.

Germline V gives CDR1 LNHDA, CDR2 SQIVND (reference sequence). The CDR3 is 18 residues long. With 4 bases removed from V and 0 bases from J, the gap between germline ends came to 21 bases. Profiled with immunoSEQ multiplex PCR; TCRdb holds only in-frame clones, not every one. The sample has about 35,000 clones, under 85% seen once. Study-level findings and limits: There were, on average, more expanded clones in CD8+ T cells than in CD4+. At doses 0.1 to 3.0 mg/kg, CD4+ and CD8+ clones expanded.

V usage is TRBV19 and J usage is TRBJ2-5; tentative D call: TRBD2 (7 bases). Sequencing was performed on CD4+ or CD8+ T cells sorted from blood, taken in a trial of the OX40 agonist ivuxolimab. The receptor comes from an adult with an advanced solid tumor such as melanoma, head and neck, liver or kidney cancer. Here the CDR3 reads CASSTRRGGKDYQETQYF. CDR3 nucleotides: TGTGCCAGTAGTACCCGAAGGGGGGGGAAAGACTACCAAGAGACCCAGTACTTC.